This is a list of T cell receptor beta chains from one sample in a study of cytomegalovirus exposure and HLA in healthy donors. Sequencing was performed with immunoSEQ multiplex PCR; in TCRdb, only in-frame clones are kept and a portion is missing. The profile covers about 170,000 clones, with less than 90% appearing a single time and about 0.39% taken by the ten largest. The sequenced sample was PBMCs. The receptor source for this set is a boy aged 2 to 10 in good health and CMV-seronegative. Each CDR3 is given with its conserved first and last residue. Fields, in order: clone size, V gene, D gene, J gene, CDR3 DNA, CDR3 protein. D genes are given only for firm matches. Clone sizes are given selectively: once, few, many, or a class where the clone is expanded.

clone_size: .; v_call: TRBV7-9; d_call: TRBD1; j_call: TRBJ2-7; cdr3_nt: TGTGCCAGCAGCTTCAAGATGACCGGGACAGCCTACGAGCAGTACTTC; cdr3_aa: CASSFKMTGTAYEQYF
clone_size: once; v_call: TRBV5-1; d_call: .; j_call: TRBJ1-2; cdr3_nt: TGCGCCAGCAGCTCCCGGACAGAACATGGCTACACCTTC; cdr3_aa: CASSSRTEHGYTF
clone_size: .; v_call: TRBV30; d_call: .; j_call: TRBJ2-2; cdr3_nt: TGTGCCTGGAGTCGGGACTTAGCTGACACCGGGGAGCTGTTTTTT; cdr3_aa: CAWSRDLADTGELFF
clone_size: .; v_call: TRBV11-2; d_call: .; j_call: TRBJ2-4; cdr3_nt: TGTGCCAGCAGCCGAGGGTCCGGGGAGTACAAAAACATTCAGTACTTC; cdr3_aa: CASSRGSGEYKNIQYF
clone_size: once; v_call: TRBV5-4; d_call: TRBD1; j_call: TRBJ1-6; cdr3_nt: TGTGCCAGCAGCTCGGAAGGGGGCTGGAGCAGGTCACCCCTCCACTTT; cdr3_aa: CASSSEGGWSRSPLHF
clone_size: .; v_call: TRBV5-6; d_call: TRBD2; j_call: TRBJ2-7; cdr3_nt: TGTGCCAGCAGCCGGGGGGCTAGCGGGAACTACTACGAGCAGTACTTC; cdr3_aa: CASSRGASGNYYEQYF
clone_size: .; v_call: TRBV7-2; d_call: .; j_call: TRBJ2-5; cdr3_nt: TGTGCCAGCAGCTTAGAATCGGGTGGAGAGACCCAGTACTTC; cdr3_aa: CASSLESGGETQYF
clone_size: .; v_call: TRBV7-9; d_call: TRBD2; j_call: TRBJ2-1; cdr3_nt: TGTGCCAGCAGCCCCGGGGGGGCGGGAGCTAATTATGAGCAGTTCTTC; cdr3_aa: CASSPGGAGANYEQFF
clone_size: .; v_call: TRBV15; d_call: TRBD2; j_call: TRBJ2-5; cdr3_nt: TGTGCCACCAGCAGAGAGCGGGGGACCCAAGAGACCCAGTACTTC; cdr3_aa: CATSRERGTQETQYF
clone_size: few; v_call: TRBV10-3; d_call: .; j_call: TRBJ1-4; cdr3_nt: TGTGCCATCAGCGACAGAGCCACATCAACTAATGAAAAACTGTTTTTT; cdr3_aa: CAISDRATSTNEKLFF
clone_size: .; v_call: TRBV6-5; d_call: TRBD1; j_call: TRBJ2-7; cdr3_nt: TGTGCCAGCAGTTCCCCGGGACAGGGGTACGACGAGCAGTACTTC; cdr3_aa: CASSSPGQGYDEQYF
clone_size: .; v_call: TRBV6-1; d_call: .; j_call: TRBJ2-7; cdr3_nt: TGTGCCAGCAGTGAAACGAGATCCCACGAGCAGTACTTC; cdr3_aa: CASSETRSHEQYF
clone_size: few; v_call: TRBV6-1; d_call: .; j_call: TRBJ2-7; cdr3_nt: TGTGCCAGCAGTGAACCGGGTAGCTCCTACGAGCAGTACTTC; cdr3_aa: CASSEPGSSYEQYF
clone_size: .; v_call: TRBV5-8; d_call: TRBD1; j_call: TRBJ2-7; cdr3_nt: TGTGCCAGCAGAAATGACAGGGGTTCCCACGAGCAGTACTTC; cdr3_aa: CASRNDRGSHEQYF
clone_size: once; v_call: TRBV28; d_call: .; j_call: TRBJ1-1; cdr3_nt: TGTGCCAGCATGGTTGAGGCTATGAACACTGAAGCTTTCTTT; cdr3_aa: CASMVEAMNTEAFF
clone_size: .; v_call: TRBV25-1; d_call: TRBD1; j_call: TRBJ2-2; cdr3_nt: TGTGCCAGCGGATTTACAGGGGGCGACACCGGGGAGCTGTTTTTT; cdr3_aa: CASGFTGGDTGELFF
clone_size: .; v_call: TRBV29-1; d_call: .; j_call: TRBJ1-3; cdr3_nt: TGCAGCGTTGTCCAGCAGGGTCCAAACACCATATATTTT; cdr3_aa: CSVVQQGPNTIYF
clone_size: once; v_call: TRBV11-2; d_call: TRBD2; j_call: TRBJ2-7; cdr3_nt: TGTGCCAGCAGCTTTACGGCTAGCGGGGAAACCTACGAGCAGTACTTC; cdr3_aa: CASSFTASGETYEQYF
clone_size: once; v_call: TRBV6-5; d_call: TRBD1; j_call: TRBJ1-2; cdr3_nt: TGTGCCAGCAGTTACTCGCGAGGGACAGGGGGGTACACCTTC; cdr3_aa: CASSYSRGTGGYTF
clone_size: .; v_call: TRBV18; d_call: .; j_call: TRBJ1-3; cdr3_nt: TGTGCCAGCTCACGCAACGCAGGGATTCTCTCTGGAAACACCATATATTTT; cdr3_aa: CASSRNAGILSGNTIYF
clone_size: once; v_call: TRBV21-1; d_call: .; j_call: TRBJ1-5; cdr3_nt: TGTGCCAGCAGCGTCGGGATGTCCGGAATACATTTT; cdr3_aa: CASSVGMSGIHF
clone_size: .; v_call: TRBV21-1; d_call: .; j_call: TRBJ2-7; cdr3_nt: TGTGCCAGGGACGGACAGGGATCCTACGAGCAGTACTTC; cdr3_aa: CARDGQGSYEQYF
clone_size: .; v_call: TRBV5-1; d_call: .; j_call: TRBJ2-7; cdr3_nt: TGCGCCAGCAGCTCCGCAGGGTTTGGAGAGCAGTACTTC; cdr3_aa: CASSSAGFGEQYF